What follows are 15 T cell receptor beta chains derived from one specimen sequenced in a study of cytomegalovirus exposure and HLA in healthy donors. Primers: 60 Vbeta forward and 13 Jbeta reverse. Measured with immunoSEQ multiplex PCR; TCRdb has only the in-frame clones, and not every one. The profile shows under 150,000 clones, 73% of them singletons. The source material was PBMCs. Receptor source: a human donor in good health.

The chain links TRBV7-9 to TRBJ1-3; D is undetermined. The CDR3 consists of 15 residues. Trimming cost V 5 bases and J 0 bases, with 11 bases left between them. Germline values: CDR1 SEHNR, CDR2 FQNEAQ (reference sequence). The CDR3 region is CASSHTYSSGNTIYF. The CDR3 DNA follows: TGTGCCAGCAGCCATACTTACTCCTCTGGAAACACCATATATTTT.

The chain employs TRBV28 and TRBJ1-1; tentative D call: TRBD1 (6 bases). V was clipped by 4 bases and J by 5 bases, with 14 bases between them. The CDR3 is 14 residues long. CDR1 is MDHEN and CDR2 is SYDVKM in the germline V gene. The DNA for the CDR3 is TGTGCCAGCAGTTGGTTTTCTCAGGGGACTGAAGCTTTCTTT. This gives the protein CASSWFSQGTEAFF.

The rearrangement joins TRBV11-2 to TRBJ1-5, with D hard to call. Deletions cut 3 bases from V and 1 base from J, with 4 bases between. Germline V gene sequence: CDR1 SGHAT, CDR2 FQNNGV. The CDR3 loop spans 13 amino acids. The CDR3 is CASSLSSNQPQHF. DNA of the CDR3: TGTGCCAGCAGCTTGAGCAGCAATCAGCCCCAGCATTTT.

V usage is TRBV29-1 and J usage is TRBJ2-5; weak D call: TRBD2 (6 bases). In germline, CDR1 is SQVTM, CDR2 ANQGSEA. The CDR3 is 11 residues long. V was cut by 4 bases and J by 3 bases, with 6 bases left in between. This CDR3 is CSVGGEETQYF. CDR3 DNA sequence: TGCAGCGTTGGGGGGGAAGAGACCCAGTACTTC. The whole variable domain, filled in from reference TRBV29-1 and TRBJ2-5, reads SAVISQKPSRDICQRGTSLTIQCQVDSQVTMMFWYRQQPGQSLTLIATANQGSEATYESGFVIDKFPISRPNLTFSTLTVSNMSPEDSSIYLCSVGGEETQYFGPGTRLLVL.

This chain uses TRBV6-5 with TRBJ1-3; weak D call: TRBD1 (6 bases). Trimming took off 6 bases at V and 0 bases at J, with 9 bases between the two ends. Germline assignment: CDR1 MNHEY and CDR2 SVGAGI. CDR3 length: 14 residues. In nucleotides, the CDR3 is TGTGCCAGCAGGTTGACAGGCTCTGGAAACACCATATATTTT. The encoded protein is CASRLTGSGNTIYF.

The chain combines TRBV7-9 with TRBJ1-2, with D possibly matching TRBD1 (5 bases). CDR1 SEHNR and CDR2 FQNEAQ come from the germline V gene (reference sequence). This CDR3 is built from 13 residues. Trimming pared 7 bases from V and 8 bases from J, leaving 17 bases between. CDR3 sequence (DNA): TGTGCCAGCACTGGGACTCCGAAAGGGGGCTACACCTTC. It encodes CASTGTPKGGYTF.

The rearrangement joins TRBV4-1 to TRBJ2-7, with a possible D match to TRBD1 (6 bases). The CDR3 has 15 residues. Deletions cut 1 base from V and 1 base from J, with 11 bases between. The germline V gene encodes CDR1 MGHRA and CDR2 YSYEKL. The CDR3 bases are TGCGCCAGCAGCCAAGGCCGGACAGTTTCCTACGAGCAGTACTTC. Its translation: CASSQGRTVSYEQYF.

The chain's CDR3 is CASSTRQGQETQYF. CDR3 in DNA: TGTGCCAGCAGCACCCGACAGGGCCAAGAGACCCAGTACTTC. V and J are TRBV5-4 and TRBJ2-5; 7 bases match TRBD1. J gave up 1 base and V 4 bases, and 4 bases lay outside the gene matches. The CDR3 totals 14 residues. The germline CDR1 and CDR2 sequences are SGHNT and YYREEE (reference sequence).

V is TRBV19 and J is TRBJ1-5; 8 positions match TRBD1. This CDR3 has 14 amino acids. The trim removed 6 bases at V and 6 bases at J, leaving 7 bases unmatched. The germline V gene has CDR1 LNHDA and CDR2 SQIVND (reference sequence). The CDR3 region is CASSPSRGRQPQHF. The CDR3 DNA follows: TGTGCCAGTAGCCCAAGCAGGGGGCGTCAGCCCCAGCATTTT.

The V and J genes are TRBV29-1 and TRBJ2-2, with a tentative D call TRBD1 (8 bases). Germline loops: CDR1 SQVTM, CDR2 ANQGSEA. This CDR3 spans 16 amino acids. The ends were cut back, 6 bases at V and 1 base at J, with 18 bases in the middle. The CDR3 region is CSVDPDREGNTGELFF. The DNA of the CDR3 is TGCAGCGTGGACCCGGACAGGGAGGGGAACACCGGGGAGCTGTTTTTT.

The J gene is TRBJ1-4, the V gene TRBV21-1. TRBV21-1 counts as a pseudogene. This CDR3 has 18 amino acids. The CDR3 here is CASSIKPAFREQEDETVF. The DNA for the CDR3 is TGTGCCAGCAGCATAAAACCCGCTTTCCGGGAACAAGAGGATGAAACTGTTTTT.

This clone occurred once. V is TRBV7-9 and J is TRBJ2-7, with 9 bases matching TRBD1. CDR1 is SEHNR, CDR2 FQNEAQ, per germline (reference sequence). After removal of 5 bases from V and 3 bases from J, the junction contained 8 bases not matched to a gene. The CDR3 runs to 15 residues. The CDR3 nucleotides are TGTGCCAGCAGCCCCCGGGACAGGGCCCTCTACGAGCAGTACTTC. It codes for CASSPRDRALYEQYF. The full variable domain, in which reference TRBV7-9 and TRBJ2-7 provide the parts outside the CDR3, is DTGVSQNPRHKITKRGQNVTFRCDPISEHNRLYWYRQTLGQGPEFLTYFQNEAQLEKSRLLSDRFSAERPKGSFSTLEIQRTEQGDSAMYLCASSPRDRALYEQYFGPGTRLTVT.

This clone was observed a few times. The V gene is TRBV7-9, the J gene TRBJ1-5; D possibly corresponds to TRBD1 (6 bases). There are 13 residues in the CDR3. Per the germline V gene, CDR1 is SEHNR and CDR2 is FQNEAQ (reference sequence). Trimming removed 5 bases from V and 4 bases from J, with 9 bases in between. CDR3 coding DNA: TGTGCCAGCAGCCTGACAGGAAATCAGCCCCAGCATTTT. This gives the protein CASSLTGNQPQHF.

The CDR3 coding sequence is TGTGCCAGCAGTTTATTAGGGAGGGAGACCCAGTACTTC. This gives the protein CASSLLGRETQYF. The V gene is TRBV27, the J gene TRBJ2-5; TRBD2 is a possible D gene (6 bases). V lost 1 base and J lost 5, with 8 bases in between. Germline values: CDR1 MNHEY, CDR2 SMNVEV (reference sequence). CDR3 length: 13 residues.

This sequence joins TRBV10-2 and TRBJ1-6; 7 nucleotides line up with TRBD1. Germline assignment: CDR1 WSHSY and CDR2 SAAADI. The V gene end was trimmed by 7 bases and the J gene end by 7 bases; junction bases not matched to a gene: 7. The CDR3 is 14 residues long. The CDR3 protein is CASTGGNLNSPLHF. For the CDR3, the DNA is TGCGCCAGCACAGGGGGTAACTTGAATTCACCCCTCCACTTT.